Listed here is a single T cell receptor beta chain. Antigen: not known. Assay: immunoSEQ multiplex PCR; the TCRdb copy retains only in-frame clones and omits some. The sample contains some 41,000 clones, 91% of which appear only once. This specimen belongs to a study of graft-versus-host responses after intestinal transplantation. Study overall: Transplants given to recipients were multivisceral, liver-intestinal, or isolated intestinal. Anti-thymocyte globulin induction, then tacrolimus and steroids for around 3 years, went to all recipients.

Findings of the study overall: Those patients showing graft-donor T cell macrochimerism displayed high graft-versus-host to host-versus-graft clonal ratios in allografts. GvH clones surfaced in recipient marrow, some emerging earlier in ileum or blood.

V lost 5 bases, J lost 7 bases, and 4 bases stayed unmatched. Germline loops: CDR1 SEHNR, CDR2 FQNEAQ (reference sequence). There are 13 residues in the CDR3. The sequence derives from a human patient who received an intestinal transplant, so some T cells may come from the graft donor. The gene calls are TRBV7-9 and TRBJ2-7, with TRBD1 identical over 11 bases. This specimen consisted of PBMCs, obtained around 43 weeks after intestinal transplant. The CDR3 nucleotides are TGTGCCAGCAGCGGACAGGGGGCGGGTGAGCAGTACTTC. Protein: CASSGQGAGEQYF.